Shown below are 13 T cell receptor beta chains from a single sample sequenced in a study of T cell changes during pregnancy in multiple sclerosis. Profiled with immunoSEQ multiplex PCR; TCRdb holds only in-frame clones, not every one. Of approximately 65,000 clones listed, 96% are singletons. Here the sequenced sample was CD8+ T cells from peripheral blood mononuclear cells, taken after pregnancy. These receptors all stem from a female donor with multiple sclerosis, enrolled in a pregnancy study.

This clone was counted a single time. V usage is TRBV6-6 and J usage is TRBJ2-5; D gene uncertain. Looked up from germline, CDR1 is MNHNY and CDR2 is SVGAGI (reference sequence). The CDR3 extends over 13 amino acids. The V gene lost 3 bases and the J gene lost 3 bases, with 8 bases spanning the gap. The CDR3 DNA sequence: TGTGCCAGCAGTTATCCCCCGGAAGAGACCCAGTACTTC. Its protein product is CASSYPPEETQYF.

CDR3 nucleotide sequence: TGTGCCAGCAGTTACGGGGTATTCACTGAAGCTTTCTTT. Translated: CASSYGVFTEAFF. This chain connects TRBV27 to TRBJ1-1; D call uncertain. In germline, CDR1 is MNHEY, CDR2 SMNVEV (reference sequence). V was shortened by 4 bases and J by 4 bases, with 10 bases between the two germline ends. CDR3 length: 13 amino acids.

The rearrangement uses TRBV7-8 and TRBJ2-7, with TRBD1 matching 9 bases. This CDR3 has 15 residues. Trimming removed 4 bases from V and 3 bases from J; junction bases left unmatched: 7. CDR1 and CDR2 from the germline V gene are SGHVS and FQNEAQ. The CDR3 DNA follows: TGTGCCAGCAGCTGGTCGGGACAGGGAGACTACGAGCAGTACTTC. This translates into CASSWSGQGDYEQYF.

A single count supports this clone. CDR3 DNA: TGTGCCAGCAGCCAAGAACTCAATGAGCAGTTCTTC. Translating it yields CASSQELNEQFF. V and J are TRBV4-2 and TRBJ2-1; no clear D gene. Germline assignment: CDR1 LGHNA and CDR2 YNFKEQ. CDR3 length: 12 amino acids. Trimming took 0 bases from V and 6 from J, leaving 3 bases between them.

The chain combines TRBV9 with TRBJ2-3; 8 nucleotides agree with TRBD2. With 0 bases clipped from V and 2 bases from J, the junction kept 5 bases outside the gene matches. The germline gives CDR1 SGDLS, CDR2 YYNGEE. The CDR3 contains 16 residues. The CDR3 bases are TGTGCCAGCAGCGTAGGCGGGAGGCTCTTCACAGATACGCAGTATTTT. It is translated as CASSVGGRLFTDTQYF.

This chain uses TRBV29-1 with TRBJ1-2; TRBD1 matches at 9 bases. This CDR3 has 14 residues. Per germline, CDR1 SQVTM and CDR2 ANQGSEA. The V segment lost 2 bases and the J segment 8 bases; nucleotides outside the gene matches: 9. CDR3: CSVESGQGHGGYTF. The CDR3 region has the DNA TGCAGCGTTGAATCGGGACAGGGCCACGGAGGCTACACCTTC.

CDR3 amino acids: CASSLAGQNYNEQFF. CDR3 sequence (DNA): TGTGCCAGCAGTCTAGCGGGCCAGAATTACAATGAGCAGTTCTTC. The chain links TRBV7-9 to TRBJ2-1, with TRBD2 identical over 8 bases. There are 15 residues in the CDR3. Germline CDR1 is SEHNR and CDR2 is FQNEAQ (reference sequence). V shed 6 bases, J shed 4 bases, and the junction held 8 bases outside the gene matches.

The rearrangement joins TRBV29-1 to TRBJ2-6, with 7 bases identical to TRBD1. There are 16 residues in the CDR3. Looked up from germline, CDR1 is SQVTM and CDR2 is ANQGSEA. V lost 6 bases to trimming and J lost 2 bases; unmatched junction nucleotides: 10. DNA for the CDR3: TGCAGCGTCGCCGGTCCACAGGGGACTGGGGCCAACGTCCTGACTTTC. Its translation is CSVAGPQGTGANVLTF.

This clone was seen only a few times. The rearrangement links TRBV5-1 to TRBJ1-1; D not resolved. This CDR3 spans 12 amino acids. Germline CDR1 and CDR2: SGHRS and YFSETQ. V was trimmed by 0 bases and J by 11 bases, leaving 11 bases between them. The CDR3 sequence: CASSLGEGTAFF. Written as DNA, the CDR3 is TGCGCCAGCAGCTTGGGGGAGGGAACGGCTTTCTTT.

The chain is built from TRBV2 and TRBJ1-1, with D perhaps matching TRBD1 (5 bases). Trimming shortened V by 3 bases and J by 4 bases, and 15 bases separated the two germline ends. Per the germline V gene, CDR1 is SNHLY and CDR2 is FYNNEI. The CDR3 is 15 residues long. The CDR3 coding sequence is TGTGCCAGCAGTGACCCGCCCGGGGGGGTCACTGAAGCTTTCTTT. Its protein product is CASSDPPGGVTEAFF.

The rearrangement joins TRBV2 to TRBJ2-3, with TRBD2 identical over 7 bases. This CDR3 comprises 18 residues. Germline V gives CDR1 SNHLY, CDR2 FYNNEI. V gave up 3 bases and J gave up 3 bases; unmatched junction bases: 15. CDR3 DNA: TGTGCCAGCAGTGATGGCGGGAGTGATTTCGATATGACAGATACGCAGTATTTT. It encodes CASSDGGSDFDMTDTQYF.

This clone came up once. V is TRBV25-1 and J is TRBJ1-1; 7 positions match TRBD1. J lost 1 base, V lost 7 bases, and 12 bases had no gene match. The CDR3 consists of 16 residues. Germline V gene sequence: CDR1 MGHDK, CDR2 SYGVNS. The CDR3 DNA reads TGTGCCAGCAAAATGCCCCAACAGGGGAAGAACACTGAAGCTTTCTTT. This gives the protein CASKMPQQGKNTEAFF.

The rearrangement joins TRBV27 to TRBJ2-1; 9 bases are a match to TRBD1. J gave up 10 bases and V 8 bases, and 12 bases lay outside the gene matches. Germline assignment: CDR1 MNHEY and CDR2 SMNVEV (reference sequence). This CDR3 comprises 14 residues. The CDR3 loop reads CASRPGQGFGEQFF. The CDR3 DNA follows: TGTGCCAGCCGTCCGGGACAGGGATTTGGGGAGCAGTTCTTC.